The following is a T cell receptor beta chain sequence with its context. Its antigen is currently unknown. Researchers amplified the TCR beta CDR3 regions from RNA transcripts. HTBI primers drove first-round RT-PCR of the TCR CDR3. Each CDR3 protein is one row after TCRdb ran MiXCR on the multiplex PCR reads. In the table there are some 560,000 distinct CDR3 sequences, 14% of which are singletons. The CDR3 is made up of 10 amino acids. In germline, CDR1 is MNHNS, CDR2 SASEGT. Trimming removed 7 bases from V and 7 bases from J, with 5 bases in between. The data stem from a study of T cells in Graves' hyperthyroidism and ophthalmopathy. Study summary: Before treatment of any kind, peripheral blood was taken at initial diagnosis.

Overall study findings and caveats: Most clonotypes expanded in the thyroid (above 0.001) were also present in blood.

The authors obtained PBMCs from roughly 9.7 ml of fresh peripheral blood. The chain couples TRBV6-1 to TRBJ1-5; D not resolved. The sample taken for sequencing was blood. The clonotype comes from a woman aged 40 to 55 with Graves' hyperthyroidism. The CDR3 reads CASNKQPQHF. Here the CDR3 DNA reads TGTGCCAGCAACAAACAGCCCCAGCATTTT.